The 18 T cell receptor beta chains given below trace back to one sample, sequenced in a study of Graves' ophthalmopathy and Graves' hyperthyroidism. Researchers took RNA transcripts and amplified TCR beta CDR3 regions from them. First-round RT-PCR employed HTBI primers, with a second-round multiplex PCR after it. TCRdb processed the multiplex PCR reads anew with MiXCR; each CDR3 protein has one entry. The sample has around 590,000 distinct CDR3 sequences, under 45% seen once. The specimen was peripheral blood or thyroid tissue (not recorded which). The receptor source for this set is an adult man with Graves' hyperthyroidism.

This clonotype was seen once. The chain combines TRBV10-3 with TRBJ1-2; tentatively, D is TRBD1 (5 bases). The CDR3 runs to 13 residues. V was clipped by 10 bases and J by 8 bases, with 20 bases between them. CDR1 and CDR2 (germline): ENHRY, SYGVKD. The CDR3 here is CATGTSGGDGYTF. The CDR3 coding sequence is TGTGCCACCGGGACGAGCGGGGGGGACGGCTACACCTTC.

This sequence joins TRBV29-1 and TRBJ1-1; 10 nucleotides match TRBD1. Germline-derived CDR1 and CDR2 are SQVTM and ANQGSEA. The CDR3 has 13 amino acids. V lost 6 bases and J lost 3; bases outside the gene matches: 4. Written as DNA, the CDR3 is TGCAGCGTCGGGACAGGGGCGGACACTGAAGCTTTCTTT. Protein: CSVGTGADTEAFF.

This clonotype was picked up a small number of times. This sequence joins TRBV10-3 and TRBJ1-2; D gene unclear. Germline CDR1 reads ENHRY; CDR2 reads SYGVKD. The CDR3 has 15 amino acids. V was trimmed by 10 bases and J by 5 bases, leaving 23 bases between them. The CDR3 coding sequence is TGTGCCAGTGCCCCCCAGGCGTCGGGCGGTTATGGCTACACCTTC. Translating gives CASAPQASGGYGYTF.

This clonotype was counted at least ten times. The chain uses TRBV7-2 and TRBJ1-1; D is perhaps TRBD1 (6 bases). Germline CDR1 reads SGHTA; CDR2 reads FQGNSA. This CDR3 is 13 amino acids long. The V end was cut by 1 base, the J end by 12 bases, with 15 bases between. The CDR3 protein is CASSLVQGRATFF. Here the CDR3 DNA reads TGTGCCAGCAGCTTAGTACAGGGCCGGGCAACTTTCTTT.

V usage is TRBV28 and J usage is TRBJ1-5; 7 bases match TRBD1. CDR3 size: 17 residues. J was trimmed by 0 bases and V by 5 bases; bases with no gene match: 10. Germline V lookup: CDR1 MDHEN, CDR2 SYDVKM. The CDR3 bases are TGTGCCAGCAGTAAACAGGGGTTTGGGAATAGCAATCAGCCCCAGCATTTT. Translation: CASSKQGFGNSNQPQHF.

The chain couples TRBV29-1 to TRBJ2-7, with 8 bases matching TRBD2. The CDR3 totals 14 residues. V was pared by 8 bases and J by 2 bases, with 11 bases of the junction left unmatched. Germline assignment: CDR1 SQVTM and CDR2 ANQGSEA. The CDR3 region has the DNA TGCAGCACCAGTAGCGGGACTGTCCCCTACGAGCAGTACTTC. It yields the protein CSTSSGTVPYEQYF.

This clonotype showed up many times. This rearrangement joins TRBV6-5 to TRBJ1-4; D not certain. The CDR3 is 14 amino acids. Per the germline V gene, CDR1 is MNHEY and CDR2 is SVGAGI. Trimming pared 0 bases from V and 7 bases from J, leaving 9 bases between. CDR3 protein: CASSYSPYTEKLFF. The CDR3 nucleotides are TGTGCCAGCAGTTACTCGCCCTACACTGAAAAACTGTTTTTT.

The chain couples TRBV29-1 to TRBJ1-2; 9 positions agree with TRBD1. The germline V gene encodes CDR1 SQVTM and CDR2 ANQGSEA. The CDR3 has 14 residues. V trimming: 7 bases; J trimming: 7 bases; junction bases outside the gene matches: 13. The CDR3 nucleotides are TGCAGCGGACTGGGACAGGGCATAATTAGTGGCTACACCTTC. Its translation is CSGLGQGIISGYTF.

The chain is built from TRBV20-1 and TRBJ2-7, with 11 bases fitting TRBD1. V lost 7 bases to trimming and J lost 0 bases; unmatched junction nucleotides: 14. Per the germline V gene, CDR1 is DFQATT and CDR2 is SNEGSKA (reference sequence). The CDR3 consists of 17 residues. The CDR3 sequence: CSVPGQGGHWSSYEQYF. CDR3 bases: TGCAGTGTCCCGGGACAGGGGGGACACTGGAGCTCCTACGAGCAGTACTTC.

Regarding this clonotype: Given a much more abundant clone one base away, this may be a read error. This chain uses TRBV19 with TRBJ1-3; no firm D call. The CDR3 sequence is 12 residues long. Germline-derived CDR1 and CDR2 are LNHDA and SQIVND (reference sequence). The CDR3 sequence is CASGSSGNTTYF. Written as DNA, the CDR3 is TGTGCCAGCGGAAGCTCTGGAAACACCACATATTTT.

This clonotype has at least ten counts. V gene TRBV7-2 combines with J gene TRBJ2-5, with D hard to call. Trimming cost V 5 bases and J 2 bases, with 9 bases left between them. In germline, CDR1 is SGHTA, CDR2 FQGNSA. CDR3 length: 13 amino acids. In nucleotides, the CDR3 is TGTGCCAGCAGCCTCTGGCTTCAAGAGACCCAGTACTTC. Protein: CASSLWLQETQYF.

J is TRBJ2-7 and V is TRBV7-9, with 9 bases identical to TRBD1. Germline V gives CDR1 SEHNR, CDR2 FQNEAQ (reference sequence). This CDR3 is 17 amino acids long. After removal of 6 bases from V and 5 bases from J, the junction contained 17 bases not matched to a gene. In nucleotides, the CDR3 is TGTGCCAGCAGTTCCGATACAGGGGGCCGGAGTAAGAACGAGCAGTACTTC. It encodes CASSSDTGGRSKNEQYF.

Concerning this clonotype itself: A junction end diverges from the germline sequence, so it may reflect a read error. The rearrangement links TRBV10-3 to TRBJ1-4; D is unclear. The V gene's germline CDR1 is ENHRY and CDR2 SYGVKD. The CDR3 has 14 residues. The CDR3 DNA follows: TGTGCCAGCAGACGGGAATTGGGGAATGAAGAACTGTTTTTT. Translated: CASRRELGNEELFF.

Comment on this clonotype: Being one base from a much bigger clone, this may be a read error. V gene TRBV7-2 combines with J gene TRBJ2-7, with TRBD1 matching over 7 bases. The CDR3 runs 15 residues. Germline CDR1 SGHTA, CDR2 FQGNSA. CDR3 sequence: CASSLAGQEVCEQYF. The DNA of the CDR3 is TGTGCCAGCAGTTTAGCTGGACAGGAGGTATGCGAGCAGTACTTC.

Turning to this clonotype: The junction departs from germline at one end; a sequencing error may be responsible. The chain combines TRBV10-3 with TRBJ2-7; D may be TRBD1 (6 bases). Per germline, CDR1 ENHRY and CDR2 SYGVKD. The CDR3 is made up of 14 amino acids. CDR3 DNA sequence: TGTGCCAGCAGTTACTCGACACAGGGTCGCGAGCAGTACTTC. Its protein is CASSYSTQGREQYF.

This clonotype has ten or more counts. This sequence joins TRBV2 and TRBJ1-5; D not resolved. The V gene lost 5 bases and the J gene lost 3 bases, with 11 bases spanning the gap. CDR1 and CDR2 from the germline V gene are SNHLY and FYNNEI. The CDR3 has 14 amino acids. The DNA of the CDR3 is TGTGCCAGCAGTTGGACTTTAAACAATCAGCCCCAGCATTTT. Its translation: CASSWTLNNQPQHF.

This sequence joins TRBV7-9 and TRBJ1-3; weak D call: TRBD1 (6 bases). The CDR3 contains 16 residues. Trimming took 5 bases from V and 0 from J, leaving 14 bases between them. Germline V lookup: CDR1 SEHNR, CDR2 FQNEAQ (reference sequence). CDR3 residues: CASSPEGRGSGNTIYF. In nucleotides, the CDR3 is TGTGCCAGCAGCCCCGAGGGCAGGGGCTCTGGAAACACCATATATTTT. Looking up the rest from reference TRBV7-9 and TRBJ1-3 gives the full variable domain: DTGVSQNPRHKITKRGQNVTFRCDPISEHNRLYWYRQTLGQGPEFLTYFQNEAQLEKSRLLSDRFSAERPKGSFSTLEIQRTEQGDSAMYLCASSPEGRGSGNTIYFGEGSWLTVV.

V usage is TRBV24-1 and J usage is TRBJ2-7; the D gene is possibly TRBD2 (6 bases). V dropped 5 bases and J dropped 6 bases, with 13 bases sitting between them. In germline, CDR1 is KGHDR, CDR2 SFDVKD. This CDR3 comprises 13 residues. The CDR3 is CATSGGQGGEQYF. In DNA form, the CDR3 reads TGTGCCACCAGTGGCGGCCAGGGAGGCGAGCAGTACTTC.